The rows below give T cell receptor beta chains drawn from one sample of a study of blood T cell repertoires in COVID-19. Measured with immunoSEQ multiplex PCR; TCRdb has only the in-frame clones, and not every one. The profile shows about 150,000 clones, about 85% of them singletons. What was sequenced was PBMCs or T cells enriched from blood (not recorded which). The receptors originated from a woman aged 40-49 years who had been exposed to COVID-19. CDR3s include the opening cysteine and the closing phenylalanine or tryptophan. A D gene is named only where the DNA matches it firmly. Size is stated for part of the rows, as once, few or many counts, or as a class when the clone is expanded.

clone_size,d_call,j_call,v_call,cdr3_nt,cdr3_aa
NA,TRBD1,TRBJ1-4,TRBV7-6,TGTGCCAGCAGCCCTACCGACAGGGCCACTAATGAAAAACTGTTTTTT,CASSPTDRATNEKLFF
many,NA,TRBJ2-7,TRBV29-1,TGCAGCGTTAGCGCGGTTAGCTACGAGCAGTACTTC,CSVSAVSYEQYF
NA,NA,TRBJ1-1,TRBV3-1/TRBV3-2,TGTGCCAGCAGCCAGGGAACAACCCTTGGAGGCACTGAAGCTTTCTTT,CASSQGTTLGGTEAFF
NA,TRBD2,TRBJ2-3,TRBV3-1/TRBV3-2,TGTGCCAGCAGCCAAGAAACTAGCGGGACCCGCACAGATACGCAGTATTTT,CASSQETSGTRTDTQYF
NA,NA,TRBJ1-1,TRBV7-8,TGTGTCAGCAGCTTTAGAACCAGGGAAGGGCAAACTTTCTTT,CVSSFRTREGQTFF
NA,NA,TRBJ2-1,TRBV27,TGTGCCAGCAGTTTAACGGGACTTAGGTGGGGTGAGCAGTTCTTC,CASSLTGLRWGEQFF
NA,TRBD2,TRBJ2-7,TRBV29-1,TGCAGCGTTGAAGGGCTAGCGGGCCCGGGGGGGTACGAGCAGTACTTC,CSVEGLAGPGGYEQYF
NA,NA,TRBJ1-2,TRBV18,TGTGCCAGCTCACCACAGAATCAGAACTATGGCTACACCTTC,CASSPQNQNYGYTF
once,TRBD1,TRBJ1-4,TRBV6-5,TGTGCCAGCAGTTACTCCGGGACAGGGCATGAAAAACTGTTTTTT,CASSYSGTGHEKLFF
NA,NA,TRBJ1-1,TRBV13,TGTGCCAGCAGCTCACTCATGGAGACTGAAGCTTTCTTT,CASSSLMETEAFF
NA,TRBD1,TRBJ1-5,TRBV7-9,TGTGCCAGCAGCCCCCCGACAGGGGCCCAGCATTTT,CASSPPTGAQHF
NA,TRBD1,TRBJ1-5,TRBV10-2,TGCGCCAGCAGTGACTTTGGACAGGGTGGCGGTCAGCCCCAGCATTTT,CASSDFGQGGGQPQHF
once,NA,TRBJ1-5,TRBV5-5,TGTGCCAGCAGCGGGGGGGCCGGGATTAGCAATCAGCCCCAGCATTTT,CASSGGAGISNQPQHF
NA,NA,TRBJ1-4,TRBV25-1,TGTGCCAGCAGTGAGCAGGGCGATTCGGAAAAACTGTTTTTT,CASSEQGDSEKLFF
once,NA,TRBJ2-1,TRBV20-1,TGCAGTGCTAGTTCTAGCAACAATGAGCAGTTCTTC,CSASSSNNEQFF
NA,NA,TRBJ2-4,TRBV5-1,TGCGCCAGCAGCTTGGGAGACAGTGAAGCCAAAAACATTCAGTACTTC,CASSLGDSEAKNIQYF
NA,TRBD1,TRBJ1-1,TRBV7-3,TGTGCCAGCAGCTTATTAGGACAGGGGGTTGGAACTGAAGCTTTCTTT,CASSLLGQGVGTEAFF
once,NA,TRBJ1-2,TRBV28,TGTGCCAGCAGTTTAGCCTTCCAGGGTTTGGGGTATGGCTACACCTTC,CASSLAFQGLGYGYTF
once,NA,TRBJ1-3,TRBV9,TGTGCCAGCAGCGTGTCCCTTAGAGACAGCTCTGGAAACACCATATATTTT,CASSVSLRDSSGNTIYF
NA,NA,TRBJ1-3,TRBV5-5,TGTGCCAGCAGCTTAGTCCCCCGGGACACCATATATTTT,CASSLVPRDTIYF
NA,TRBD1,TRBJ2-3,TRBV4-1,TGCGCCAGCAGCGGATCGGGACAGGGCCTCACAGATACGCAGTATTTT,CASSGSGQGLTDTQYF
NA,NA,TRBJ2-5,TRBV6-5,TGTGCCAGCAGAACTCCCGTCCTAGAGACCCAGTACTTC,CASRTPVLETQYF
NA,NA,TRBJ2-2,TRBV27,TGTGCCAGCATTATGAACACCGGGGAGCTGTTTTTT,CASIMNTGELFF
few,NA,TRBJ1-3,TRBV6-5,TGTGCCAGCAGTTACTCGAGGGCCCAAGGCACCATATATTTT,CASSYSRAQGTIYF
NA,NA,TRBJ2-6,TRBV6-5,TGTGCCAGCAGTTACGAGGGAATCTCTGGGGCCAACGTCCTGACTTTC,CASSYEGISGANVLTF
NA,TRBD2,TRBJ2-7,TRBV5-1,TGCGCCAGCAGCCTAAGCGGGGGGGCTTACGAGCAGTACTTC,CASSLSGGAYEQYF